This T cell receptor beta chain is from a study of T cell repertoires in cytomegalovirus infection. Study in general: Well-studied HLA-B-restricted epitopes and recently identified HLA-C-restricted epitopes of CMV were both used in the study. It was the public TCR beta signatures that indicated both CMV infection and matching HLA type.

Study outcomes and limitations: Within the response measured ex vivo, HLA-C-restricted CMV-specific TCR beta clonotypes were dominant. Summed frequency of public TCR beta families distinguished CMV carriers with the relevant HLA.

Via MiXCR, TCRdb re-called the reads, giving one row per CDR3 protein. The sample consists of about 500,000 distinct CDR3 sequences, about 33% of them appearing once. The CDR3 is made up of 20 amino acids. The junction had 18 bases not matched to a gene; V was cut back by 0 bases and J by 10 bases. Germline V lookup: CDR1 LGHNA, CDR2 YSLEER. Comment on this clonotype: Its specificity is unknown.

The material sequenced was cultured PBMCs, taken from culture after CMV antigen stimulation. This clonotype was obtained from a human donor in good health (CMV status not recorded). Some clones in this sample may be carry-over from other donors' samples. V gene TRBV4-3 combines with J gene TRBJ2-2, with TRBD2 identical over 12 bases. Here the CDR3 reads CASSQDWSSGRAGLGEELFF. Here the CDR3 DNA reads TGCGCCAGCAGCCAAGATTGGTCTAGCGGGAGGGCCGGCTTAGGGGAGGAGCTGTTTTTT.